A selection of T cell receptor beta chains follows, all from one sample in a study of Ad26.COV2.S vaccination and SARS-CoV-2 variants. TCRdb keeps only in-frame clones here, not all; method: immunoSEQ multiplex PCR. The data show 380,000 or so clones, with around 88% seen just once and about 5% held by the top ten. This material consisted of peripheral blood, taken in a trial of Ad26.COV2.S vaccine versus placebo. These receptors originate from a person aged 18-60 years who received the Ad26.COV2.S COVID-19 vaccine or a placebo. The CDR3 runs from the conserved cysteine through the conserved F or W. A D gene is named only where the DNA matches it firmly. A clone size is listed for some rows: how often the clone was seen (once, few, many), or a class if it is expanded.

v_call	clone_size	d_call	j_call	cdr3_aa	cdr3_nt
TRBV4-3	.	.	TRBJ1-5	CASSQVGRGNQPQHF	TGCGCCAGCAGCCAAGTGGGGCGGGGGAATCAGCCCCAGCATTTT
TRBV27	.	.	TRBJ1-2	CASGPGTRGYTF	TGTGCCAGCGGGCCGGGGACGCGCGGCTACACCTTC
TRBV30	.	.	TRBJ1-1	CAWSPGRENTEAFF	TGTGCCTGGAGCCCGGGGAGAGAGAACACTGAAGCTTTCTTT
TRBV5-1	.	TRBD2	TRBJ2-1	CASSLSYRWTSGYNEQFF	TGCGCCAGCAGCTTGAGCTATCGTTGGACTAGCGGATACAATGAGCAGTTCTTC
TRBV3-1/TRBV3-2	once	.	TRBJ1-2	CASSRLTRTESNYGYTF	TGTGCCAGCAGCCGTTTAACTCGGACAGAGTCTAACTATGGCTACACCTTC
TRBV6-5	.	.	TRBJ2-3	CASSYSPTGYDTQYF	TGTGCCAGCAGTTACTCACCGACAGGCTACGATACGCAGTATTTT
TRBV5-1	.	TRBD1	TRBJ1-1	CASSLDRGAEAFF	TGCGCCAGCAGCTTGGACAGGGGCGCTGAAGCTTTCTTT
TRBV24-1	.	TRBD2	TRBJ2-5	CATSDGGGSLFGKTQYF	TGTGCCACCAGTGACGGTGGCGGGAGTCTTTTCGGAAAGACCCAGTACTTC
TRBV14	many	.	TRBJ2-5	CASSHNQETQYF	TGTGCCAGCAGCCATAATCAAGAGACCCAGTACTTC
TRBV25-1	.	.	TRBJ1-1	CASRLNTEAFF	TGTGCCAGCCGGTTGAACACTGAAGCTTTCTTT
TRBV19	few	TRBD2	TRBJ2-3	CASSRGTSGIFADTQYF	TGTGCCAGTAGTAGAGGGACTAGCGGGATATTCGCAGATACGCAGTATTTT
TRBV5-4	.	TRBD1	TRBJ1-2	CASRLGTGQNGYTF	TGTGCCAGCAGGTTAGGGACAGGGCAGAATGGCTACACCTTC
TRBV4-1	few	.	TRBJ2-1	CASSQDHREQFF	TGCGCCAGCAGCCAAGATCACAGAGAGCAGTTCTTC
TRBV11-3	.	TRBD2	TRBJ2-5	CASSVSGGARETQYF	TGTGCCAGCAGCGTTAGCGGGGGGGCCCGAGAGACCCAGTACTTC
TRBV5-4	.	.	TRBJ2-3	CASSLVLAVGTDTQYF	TGTGCCAGCAGCTTGGTTTTGGCTGTCGGGACAGATACGCAGTATTTT
TRBV7-3	.	TRBD2	TRBJ2-1	CASSPGGTGYNEQFF	TGTGCCAGCAGCCCCGGGGGGACTGGCTACAATGAGCAGTTCTTC
TRBV7-2	.	.	TRBJ2-7	CASSLRLRAGRGEQYF	TGTGCCAGCAGCTTAAGGCTAAGGGCCGGTAGAGGCGAGCAGTACTTC
TRBV7-2	.	.	TRBJ2-3	CASSLGTTITDTQYF	TGTGCCAGCAGCTTAGGTACCACAATCACAGATACGCAGTATTTT
TRBV7-2	.	TRBD1	TRBJ1-1	CASSLGGQGAGEAFF	TGTGCCAGCAGCTTAGGGGGACAGGGGGCGGGTGAAGCTTTCTTT
TRBV12-3/TRBV12-4	.	TRBD1	TRBJ1-1	CASSQSPGGEAFF	TGTGCCAGCAGTCAATCCCCAGGGGGTGAAGCTTTCTTT
TRBV7-9	.	TRBD1	TRBJ2-1	CASSPAGQGYNEQFF	TGTGCCAGCAGTCCAGCCGGACAGGGCTACAATGAGCAGTTCTTC
TRBV10-3	once	.	TRBJ1-2	CAISDLDTRYGYTF	TGTGCCATCAGTGACTTGGACACTCGCTATGGCTACACCTTC
TRBV19	once	.	TRBJ2-5	CASSIGNLQETQYF	TGTGCCAGTAGTATAGGAAACTTACAAGAGACCCAGTACTTC
TRBV6-1	.	.	TRBJ1-3	CASSEGSSGNTIYF	TGTGCCAGCAGTGAAGGCAGCTCTGGAAACACCATATATTTT
TRBV3-1/TRBV3-2	.	.	TRBJ2-1	CASSQEQGRVVYEQFF	TGTGCCAGCAGTCAAGAGCAGGGGCGCGTGGTCTATGAGCAGTTCTTC
TRBV5-1	.	.	TRBJ1-3	CASRPDYWTSGNTIYF	TGCGCCAGCAGGCCGGATTACTGGACGTCTGGAAACACCATATATTTT
TRBV28	many	TRBD1	TRBJ2-7	CASEDRGSYEQYF	TGTGCCAGCGAAGACAGGGGTTCCTACGAGCAGTACTTC
TRBV18	.	TRBD2	TRBJ2-5	CASSPLAGVSEETQYF	TGTGCCAGCTCACCTTTAGCGGGAGTATCGGAGGAGACCCAGTACTTC
TRBV5-1	.	.	TRBJ1-1	CASSLVGTNTEAFF	TGCGCCAGCAGCTTGGTAGGGACGAACACTGAAGCTTTCTTT
TRBV5-1	.	.	TRBJ2-7	CASYSDNAYEQYF	TGCGCCAGCTACAGCGATAATGCCTACGAGCAGTACTTC
TRBV9	.	.	TRBJ1-6	CASSVRDLNSPLHF	TGTGCCAGCAGCGTGCGCGACCTGAATTCACCCCTCCACTTT
TRBV24-1	.	.	TRBJ2-1	CATSERDEQFF	TGTGCCACCAGTGAAAGGGATGAGCAGTTCTTC
TRBV13	.	TRBD1	TRBJ1-3	CASSYGTVGNTIYF	TGTGCCAGCAGCTACGGGACAGTCGGAAACACCATATATTTT
TRBV6-6	.	.	TRBJ2-5	CASSADRGTQYF	TGTGCCAGCAGTGCGGACCGGGGGACCCAGTACTTC
TRBV9	.	.	TRBJ1-1	CASSLRTGTEAFF	TGTGCCAGCAGCCTTAGGACGGGAACTGAAGCTTTCTTT
TRBV30	.	TRBD2	TRBJ2-2	CAWNRGRAPGELFF	TGTGCCTGGAACCGCGGGAGGGCCCCCGGGGAGCTGTTTTTT
TRBV5-1	.	TRBD1	TRBJ2-7	CASSPGPGTGGYEQYF	TGCGCCAGCAGCCCCGGCCCCGGGACAGGGGGCTACGAGCAGTACTTC
TRBV4-1	.	TRBD1	TRBJ1-1	CASSQDFRDRAEAFF	TGCGCCAGCAGCCAAGATTTCCGGGACAGGGCTGAAGCTTTCTTT
TRBV9	few	.	TRBJ1-3	CASSVAGSGNTIYF	TGTGCCAGCAGCGTAGCAGGCTCTGGAAACACCATATATTTT
TRBV5-1	.	.	TRBJ2-3	CASSLTGGAFTDTQYF	TGCGCCAGCAGCTTGACAGGCGGGGCATTCACAGATACGCAGTATTTT
TRBV5-1	.	.	TRBJ2-2	CASSSDRHLNTGELFF	TGCGCCAGCAGCTCAGACAGGCACCTCAACACCGGGGAGCTGTTTTTT
TRBV18	.	.	TRBJ2-2	CASSPTGQGNTGELFF	TGTGCCAGCTCCCCAACGGGGCAGGGGAACACCGGGGAGCTGTTTTTT
TRBV6-5	once	.	TRBJ2-7	CASSYLKGTHEQYF	TGTGCCAGCAGTTACCTGAAGGGAACCCACGAGCAGTACTTC
TRBV7-9	.	.	TRBJ1-2	CASSLEVAYGYTF	TGTGCCAGCAGCTTAGAGGTGGCTTATGGCTACACCTTC
TRBV19	.	TRBD2	TRBJ2-1	CASSNRAGGSSYNEQFF	TGTGCCAGTAGTAATCGGGCGGGAGGGAGCTCCTACAATGAGCAGTTCTTC
TRBV7-2	.	TRBD2	TRBJ2-3	CASSSRPRGGGVTDTQYF	TGTGCCAGCAGCTCACGACCTCGCGGGGGGGGAGTCACAGATACGCAGTATTTT
TRBV19	once	.	TRBJ2-7	CASRTTRFSYEQYF	TGTGCCAGTAGAACGACACGGTTCTCCTACGAGCAGTACTTC
TRBV5-1	once	TRBD1	TRBJ1-2	CASSLDRGMNYGYTF	TGCGCCAGCAGCTTGGACAGGGGAATGAACTATGGCTACACCTTC
TRBV6-6	.	.	TRBJ1-1	CASSPERGAQTEAFF	TGTGCCAGCAGTCCCGAGAGAGGGGCCCAAACTGAAGCTTTCTTT
TRBV19	.	TRBD1	TRBJ1-2	CASRKFSGTDNNYGYTF	TGTGCCAGCCGTAAATTCTCGGGGACAGACAACAACTATGGCTACACCTTC
TRBV19	once	.	TRBJ2-1	CASSIYGTSYNEQFF	TGTGCCAGTAGTATCTACGGGACTTCCTACAATGAGCAGTTCTTC
TRBV5-1	.	TRBD2	TRBJ2-2	CASSPLAGANTGELFF	TGCGCCAGCAGCCCGCTAGCGGGAGCGAACACCGGGGAGCTGTTTTTT
TRBV5-1	.	TRBD2	TRBJ2-5	CASSLPHLAGEETQYF	TGCGCCAGCAGCTTGCCCCACCTAGCGGGAGAAGAGACCCAGTACTTC
TRBV28	.	.	TRBJ1-5	CASSPHRDGRPQHF	TGTGCCAGCAGTCCCCACCGGGACGGAAGGCCCCAGCATTTT
TRBV29-1	many	TRBD1	TRBJ1-2	CSVAGQGVMHGYTF	TGCAGCGTTGCAGGACAGGGGGTAATGCATGGCTACACCTTC
TRBV5-1	.	TRBD1	TRBJ2-1	CASSATGTAESSYNEQFF	TGCGCCAGCAGTGCAACCGGGACAGCCGAGAGCTCCTACAATGAGCAGTTCTTC